These 25 T cell receptor beta chains were all obtained from the same sample, sequenced in a study of cytomegalovirus exposure and HLA in healthy donors. With 60 Vbeta and 13 Jbeta primers, the PCR was carried out. Profiling relied on immunoSEQ multiplex PCR, and the TCRdb table lists in-frame clones only, not all of them. The sample carries about 160,000 clones, roughly four fifths recorded once. Sequenced: PBMCs. These receptors all stem from a man between 50 and 59 years old in good health and CMV-seropositive.

V is TRBV6-5 and J is TRBJ1-6; TRBD1 might be the D (5 bases). The CDR3 runs 14 residues. Germline V lookup: CDR1 MNHEY, CDR2 SVGAGI. V was clipped by 1 base and J by 8 bases, with 9 bases between them. The DNA for the CDR3 is TGTGCCAGCAGTTACTTTGTACAGGATTCACCCCTCCACTTT. The encoded protein is CASSYFVQDSPLHF.

This clone was seen only once. The rearrangement joins TRBV5-1 to TRBJ2-7, with D possibly being TRBD1 (5 bases). Trimming removed 0 bases from V and 6 bases from J, with 13 bases in between. Germline lookup yields CDR1 SGHRS and CDR2 YFSETQ. The CDR3 has 14 residues. CDR3 sequence (DNA): TGCGCCAGCAGCTTGGGTCAGGGTTCCGGCGAGCAGTACTTC. Protein product: CASSLGQGSGEQYF.

This clone was recorded a few times. The chain couples TRBV6-1 to TRBJ1-2; a possible D gene is TRBD1 (6 bases). In germline, CDR1 is MNHNS, CDR2 SASEGT. The germline V and J ends were trimmed by 5 bases and 7 bases, with 20 bases remaining between them. The CDR3 extends over 15 amino acids. CDR3 bases: TGTGCCAGCAGTACCCCGTTGGCAGGGGAGGGTGGCTACACCTTC. The encoded protein is CASSTPLAGEGGYTF.

The gene calls are TRBV27 and TRBJ2-7; D not resolved. V lost 3 bases and J 5 bases, leaving 14 bases between the germline ends. CDR1 and CDR2 from the germline V gene are MNHEY and SMNVEV (reference sequence). The CDR3 sequence is 14 residues long. CDR3: CASSLIVGAHEQYF. The CDR3 DNA reads as TGTGCCAGCAGTTTGATAGTCGGTGCGCACGAGCAGTACTTC.

This rearrangement joins TRBV19 to TRBJ1-2; D is unresolved. CDR3 size: 12 residues. V lost 6 bases to trimming and J lost 0 bases, with 5 bases between them. Germline V gives CDR1 LNHDA, CDR2 SQIVND (reference sequence). CDR3 in DNA: TGTGCCAGTAGCGAGCCTAACTATGGCTACACCTTC. As protein: CASSEPNYGYTF.

The chain has TRBV2 and TRBJ1-1, with 7 bases identical to TRBD1. Germline V gene lookup returns CDR1 SNHLY and CDR2 FYNNEI. Trimming removed 7 bases from V and 3 bases from J; junction bases left unmatched: 5. This CDR3 region has 13 residues. Here the CDR3 reads CASKTGTHTEAFF. The CDR3 DNA is TGTGCCAGCAAGACAGGGACTCACACTGAAGCTTTCTTT.

The gene calls are TRBV28 and TRBJ2-5; 10 nucleotides match TRBD2. This CDR3 is 15 amino acids long. From germline, CDR1 is MDHEN and CDR2 SYDVKM. V lost 6 bases to trimming and J lost 7 bases; unmatched junction nucleotides: 11. CDR3 nucleotide sequence: TGTGCCAGCAGCAGCGGGAGGGTGGGCGAGGCGACCCAGTACTTC. Translated, it gives CASSSGRVGEATQYF.

The J gene is TRBJ2-7, the V gene TRBV25-1; 8 nucleotides match TRBD2. Germline CDR1 is MGHDK and CDR2 is SYGVNS. This CDR3 comprises 14 residues. J gave up 0 bases and V 4 bases, and 2 bases lay outside the gene matches. The CDR3 reads CASSGSGVSYEQYF. In DNA, the CDR3 is TGTGCCAGCAGTGGTAGCGGGGTCTCCTACGAGCAGTACTTC.

In DNA form, the CDR3 reads TGTGCCAGCAGCCAACCACGGGGTGGCTACACCTTC. Translating gives CASSQPRGGYTF. The V call is TRBV14, the J call TRBJ1-2; D is unresolved. Germline assignment: CDR1 SGHDN and CDR2 FVKESK. The ends were cut back, 2 bases at V and 7 bases at J, with 8 bases in the middle. The CDR3 is 12 residues long.

The V call is TRBV19, the J call TRBJ1-3, with no clear D. CDR1 and CDR2 (germline): LNHDA, SQIVND (reference sequence). The V and J ends lost 6 bases and 3 bases respectively, with 18 bases between them. The length of the CDR3 is 16 residues. The CDR3 DNA sequence: TGTGCCAGTAGCCAACATACTCCCGGGAGTGGAAACACCATATATTTT. This codes for CASSQHTPGSGNTIYF.

The V call is TRBV4-2, the J call TRBJ1-1, with D possibly matching TRBD1 (5 bases). The CDR3 is 17 residues long. The germline V gene has CDR1 LGHNA and CDR2 YNFKEQ. Deletions cut 1 base from V and 0 bases from J, with 15 bases between. The CDR3 loop is CASSQVGVGVMNTEAFF. CDR3 DNA sequence: TGTGCCAGCAGCCAAGTAGGGGTAGGGGTAATGAACACTGAAGCTTTCTTT.

This clone was seen just once. This sequence joins TRBV18 and TRBJ2-5; no definite D call. V lost 4 bases and J lost 3, with 15 bases in between. Germline V gene data show CDR1 as KGHSH and CDR2 as LQKENI. The CDR3 sequence is 15 residues long. The CDR3 DNA is TGTGCCAGCTCACTCGACTCCGCATTCAAAGAGACCCAGTACTTC. The encoded protein is CASSLDSAFKETQYF.

V gene TRBV19 combines with J gene TRBJ2-7; no clear D gene. Germline CDR1 reads LNHDA; CDR2 reads SQIVND (reference sequence). V lost 0 bases and J 1 base, leaving 10 bases between the germline ends. The CDR3 is made up of 15 amino acids. This chain's CDR3 is CASSIDDGRSYEQYF. CDR3 sequence (DNA): TGTGCCAGTAGTATAGATGACGGCAGGTCCTACGAGCAGTACTTC.

The rearrangement uses TRBV28 and TRBJ1-5; D possibly corresponds to TRBD1 (6 bases). The CDR3 extends over 14 amino acids. Trimming took 5 bases from V and 5 from J, leaving 13 bases between them. Germline-derived CDR1 and CDR2 are MDHEN and SYDVKM. The CDR3 loop is CASSPTGLDQPQHF. Written as DNA, the CDR3 is TGTGCCAGCAGTCCTACAGGGTTGGATCAGCCCCAGCATTTT.

This chain joins TRBV7-2 and TRBJ2-3; 16 bases agree with TRBD2. Unmatched junction bases numbered 7, after V lost 5 bases and J lost 5 bases. This CDR3 contains 17 residues. The V gene's germline CDR1 is SGHTA and CDR2 FQGNSA. The CDR3 loop is CASSRGTSGRAGDTQYF. CDR3 sequence (DNA): TGTGCCAGCAGCCGGGGGACTAGCGGGAGGGCCGGAGATACGCAGTATTTT.

This clone was found once. The V and J genes are TRBV7-2 and TRBJ2-5; 7 bases map to TRBD2. Germline V CDR1 and CDR2: SGHTA, FQGNSA. V gave up 5 bases and J gave up 1 base; unmatched junction bases: 13. The CDR3 has 17 residues. Here the CDR3 DNA reads TGTGCCAGCAGCGCAGGGTCGGGCGGGAGCCTCCAAGAGACCCAGTACTTC. It encodes CASSAGSGGSLQETQYF. The variable domain in full, with the rest retrieved from reference TRBV7-2 and TRBJ2-5, is GAGVSQSPSNKVTEKGKDVELRCDPISGHTALYWYRQSLGQGLEFLIYFQGNSAPDKSGLPSDRFSAERTGGSVSTLTIQRTQQEDSAVYLCASSAGSGGSLQETQYFGPGTRLLVL.

J is TRBJ2-1 and V is TRBV6-6, with 7 bases identical to TRBD1. This CDR3 is built from 15 residues. After removal of 5 bases from V and 4 bases from J, the junction contained 8 bases not matched to a gene. Germline lookup yields CDR1 MNHNY and CDR2 SVGAGI (reference sequence). The CDR3 region is CASSRDSPLYNEQFF. The CDR3, as DNA: TGTGCCAGCAGTCGGGACAGTCCACTTTACAATGAGCAGTTCTTC.

As to this clone: Within the sample, other DNA sequences also encode this same CDR3. The J gene is TRBJ2-7, the V gene TRBV11-2, with TRBD1 identical over 8 bases. Trimming cost V 1 base and J 2 bases; bases outside gene matches: 1. From germline, CDR1 is SGHAT and CDR2 FQNNGV. The CDR3 has 14 amino acids. DNA for the CDR3: TGTGCCAGCAGCTTAGGGACAGGGACCTACGAGCAGTACTTC. Protein product: CASSLGTGTYEQYF.

The chain is built from TRBV28 and TRBJ1-2, with D tentatively TRBD1 (5 bases). The CDR3 covers 12 residues. V lost 6 bases to trimming and J lost 10 bases, with 15 bases between them. From germline, CDR1 is MDHEN and CDR2 SYDVKM. For the CDR3, the DNA is TGTGCCAGCAGGGAAGGGGCGGTGTCCTACACCTTC. Translating it yields CASREGAVSYTF.

The V and J genes are TRBV2 and TRBJ2-5; unclear D gene. The length of the CDR3 is 11 residues. The V end was cut by 7 bases, the J end by 2 bases, with 5 bases between. Per the germline V gene, CDR1 is SNHLY and CDR2 is FYNNEI. The chain's CDR3 is CASKTQETQYF. The DNA for the CDR3 is TGTGCCAGCAAGACACAAGAGACCCAGTACTTC.

V and J are TRBV14 and TRBJ2-2; 7 nucleotides agree with TRBD2. CDR3 length: 14 residues. The V segment lost 4 bases and the J segment 7 bases; nucleotides outside the gene matches: 6. Germline CDR1 reads SGHDN; CDR2 reads FVKESK. In nucleotides, the CDR3 is TGTGCCAGCAGCCCTGGGCGGGAGCACGGGGAGCTGTTTTTT. Amino acids: CASSPGREHGELFF.

V and J are TRBV6-5 and TRBJ2-3, with 9 nucleotides matching TRBD1. The CDR3 runs to 15 residues. V was clipped by 4 bases and J by 2 bases; unmatched bases: 4. The germline V gene has CDR1 MNHEY and CDR2 SVGAGI. The CDR3 region is CASSSGQGYTDTQYF. The CDR3 DNA follows: TGTGCCAGCAGTTCGGGACAGGGATACACAGATACGCAGTATTTT.

The chain combines TRBV19 with TRBJ1-1; 7 bases agree with TRBD1. Per the germline V gene, CDR1 is LNHDA and CDR2 is SQIVND (reference sequence). V shed 4 bases, J shed 0 bases, and the junction held 2 bases outside the gene matches. The CDR3 contains 14 residues. CDR3 sequence reads: CASSTDRLNTEAFF. CDR3 in DNA: TGTGCCAGTAGTACGGACAGGCTGAACACTGAAGCTTTCTTT. The complete variable domain, with remaining parts taken from reference TRBV19 and TRBJ1-1, reads DGGITQSPKYLFRKEGQNVTLSCEQNLNHDAMYWYRQDPGQGLRLIYYSQIVNDFQKGDIAEGYSVSREKKESFPLTVTSAQKNPTAFYLCASSTDRLNTEAFFGQGTRLTVV.

J is TRBJ1-6 and V is TRBV10-3; 7 bases agree with TRBD1. Germline CDR1 ENHRY, CDR2 SYGVKD. This CDR3 has 12 amino acids. V lost 6 bases, J lost 8 bases, and 1 base stayed unmatched. CDR3 sequence reads: CAIRTGDSPLHF. DNA for the CDR3: TGTGCCATCAGAACAGGGGATTCACCCCTCCACTTT.

The chain carries TRBV7-2 and TRBJ1-5; 7 bases map to TRBD1. Germline lookup yields CDR1 SGHTA and CDR2 FQGNSA. CDR3 length equals 14 residues. V lost 2 bases and J lost 5; bases outside the gene matches: 3. For the CDR3, the DNA is TGTGCCAGCAGCTTACGAACAGGGGATCAGCCCCAGCATTTT. Amino acids: CASSLRTGDQPQHF.